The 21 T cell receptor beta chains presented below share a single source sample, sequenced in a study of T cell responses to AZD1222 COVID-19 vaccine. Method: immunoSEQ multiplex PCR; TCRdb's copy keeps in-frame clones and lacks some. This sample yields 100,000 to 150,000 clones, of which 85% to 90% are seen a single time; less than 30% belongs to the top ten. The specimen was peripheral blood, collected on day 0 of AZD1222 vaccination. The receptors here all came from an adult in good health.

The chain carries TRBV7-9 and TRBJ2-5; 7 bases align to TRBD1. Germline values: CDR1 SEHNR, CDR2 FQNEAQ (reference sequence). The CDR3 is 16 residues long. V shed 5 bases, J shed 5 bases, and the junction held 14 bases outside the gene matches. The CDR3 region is CASSPSGAGGRETQYF. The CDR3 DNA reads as TGTGCCAGCAGCCCAAGCGGAGCAGGGGGACGGGAGACCCAGTACTTC.

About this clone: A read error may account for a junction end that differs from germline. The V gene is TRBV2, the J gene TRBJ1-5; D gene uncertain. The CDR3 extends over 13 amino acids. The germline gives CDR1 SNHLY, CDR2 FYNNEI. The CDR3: CASGDPSNQPQHF. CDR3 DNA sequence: TGTGCCAGCGGTGACCCGAGCAATCAGCCCCAGCATTTT.

CDR3 residues: CAGPLRVYEQYF. The CDR3 coding sequence is TGTGCCGGCCCCCTTCGGGTCTACGAGCAGTACTTC. The gene calls are TRBV5-8 and TRBJ2-7; unclear D gene. Germline values: CDR1 SGHTS, CDR2 YDEGEE. The CDR3 consists of 12 residues. Trimming stripped 10 bases from V and 3 bases from J, with 14 bases between.

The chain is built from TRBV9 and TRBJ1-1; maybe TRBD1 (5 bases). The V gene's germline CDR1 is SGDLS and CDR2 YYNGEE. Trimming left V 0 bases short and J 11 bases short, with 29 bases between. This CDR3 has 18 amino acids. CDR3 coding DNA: TGTGCCAGCAGCGTAGGAATGGGGGGAACGGGCGCGCCGGCTCGTGCTTTCTTT. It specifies CASSVGMGGTGAPARAFF.

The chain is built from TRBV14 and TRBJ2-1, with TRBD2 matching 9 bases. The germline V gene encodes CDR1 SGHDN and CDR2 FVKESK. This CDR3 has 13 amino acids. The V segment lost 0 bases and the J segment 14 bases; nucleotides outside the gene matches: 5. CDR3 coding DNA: TGTGCCAGCAGCCAAGACCGCGGGAGGGCGGAGTTCTTC. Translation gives CASSQDRGRAEFF.

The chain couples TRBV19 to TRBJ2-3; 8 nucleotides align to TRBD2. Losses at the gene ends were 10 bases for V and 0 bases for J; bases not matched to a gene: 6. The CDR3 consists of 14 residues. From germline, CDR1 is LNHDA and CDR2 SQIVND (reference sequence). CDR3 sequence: CATKREQSTDTQYF. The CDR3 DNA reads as TGTGCCACTAAGCGGGAGCAGAGCACAGATACGCAGTATTTT.

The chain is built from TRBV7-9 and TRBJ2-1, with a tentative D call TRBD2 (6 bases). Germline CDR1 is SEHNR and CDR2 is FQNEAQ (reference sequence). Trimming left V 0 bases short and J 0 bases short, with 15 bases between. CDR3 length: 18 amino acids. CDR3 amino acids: CASSLALGRGGSYNEQFF. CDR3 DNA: TGTGCCAGCAGCTTAGCGCTAGGGCGGGGTGGCTCCTACAATGAGCAGTTCTTC. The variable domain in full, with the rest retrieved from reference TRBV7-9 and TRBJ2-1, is DTGVSQNPRHKITKRGQNVTFRCDPISEHNRLYWYRQTLGQGPEFLTYFQNEAQLEKSRLLSDRFSAERPKGSFSTLEIQRTEQGDSAMYLCASSLALGRGGSYNEQFFGPGTRLTVL.

The CDR3 nucleotides are TGCGCCAGCAGCTCCGCGGTTTCCACCGGGGAGCTGTTTTTT. Translating gives CASSSAVSTGELFF. The V gene is TRBV5-1, the J gene TRBJ2-2; D remains ambiguous. Trimming pared 3 bases from V and 4 bases from J, leaving 10 bases between. The CDR3 extends over 14 amino acids. Looked up from germline, CDR1 is SGHRS and CDR2 is YFSETQ. Combining the CDR3 with reference TRBV5-1 and TRBJ2-2 gives the whole variable domain KAGVTQTPRYLIKTRGQQVTLSCSPISGHRSVSWYQQTPGQGLQFLFEYFSETQRNKGNFPGRFSGRQFSNSRSEMNVSTLELGDSALYLCASSSAVSTGELFFGEGSRLTVL.

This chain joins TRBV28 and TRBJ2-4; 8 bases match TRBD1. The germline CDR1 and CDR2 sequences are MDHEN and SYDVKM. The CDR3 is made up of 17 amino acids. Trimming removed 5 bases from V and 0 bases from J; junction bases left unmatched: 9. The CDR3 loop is CASSPPRGRLAKNIQYF. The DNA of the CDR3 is TGTGCCAGCAGTCCGCCCAGGGGGCGACTAGCCAAAAACATTCAGTACTTC.

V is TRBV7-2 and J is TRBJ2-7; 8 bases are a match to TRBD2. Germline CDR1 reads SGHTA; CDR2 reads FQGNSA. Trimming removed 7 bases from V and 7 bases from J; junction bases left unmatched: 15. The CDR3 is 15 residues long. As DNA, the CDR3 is TGTGCCAGCACCCCAGGCCGAGCGGGAGCTGGAGAGCAGTACTTC. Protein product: CASTPGRAGAGEQYF.

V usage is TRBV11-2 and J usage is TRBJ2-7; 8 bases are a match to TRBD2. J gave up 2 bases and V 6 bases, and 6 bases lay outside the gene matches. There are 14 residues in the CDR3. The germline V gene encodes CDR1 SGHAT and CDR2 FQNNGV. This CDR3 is CASRPPGGPYEQYF. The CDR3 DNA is TGTGCCAGCAGACCCCCGGGGGGGCCCTACGAGCAGTACTTC.

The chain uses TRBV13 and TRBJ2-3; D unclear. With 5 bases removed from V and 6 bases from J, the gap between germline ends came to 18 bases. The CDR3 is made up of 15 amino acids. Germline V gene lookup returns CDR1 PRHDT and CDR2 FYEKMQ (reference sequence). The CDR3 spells CASSPDGRAADTQYF. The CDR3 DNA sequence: TGTGCCAGCAGCCCAGACGGCAGAGCCGCTGATACGCAGTATTTT.

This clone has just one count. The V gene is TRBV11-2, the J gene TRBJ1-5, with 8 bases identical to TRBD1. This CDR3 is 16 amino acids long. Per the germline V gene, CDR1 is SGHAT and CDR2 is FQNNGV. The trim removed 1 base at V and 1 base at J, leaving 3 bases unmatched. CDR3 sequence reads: CASSLGQGRSNQPQHF. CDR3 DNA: TGTGCCAGCAGCTTAGGACAGGGGAGAAGCAATCAGCCCCAGCATTTT.

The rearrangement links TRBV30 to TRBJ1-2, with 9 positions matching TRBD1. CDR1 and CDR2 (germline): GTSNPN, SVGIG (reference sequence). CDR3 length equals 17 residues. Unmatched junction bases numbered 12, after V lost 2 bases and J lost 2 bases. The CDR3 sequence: CAWSTLSGTGKNYGYTF. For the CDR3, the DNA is TGTGCCTGGAGTACCCTGTCCGGGACAGGGAAGAACTATGGCTACACCTTC.

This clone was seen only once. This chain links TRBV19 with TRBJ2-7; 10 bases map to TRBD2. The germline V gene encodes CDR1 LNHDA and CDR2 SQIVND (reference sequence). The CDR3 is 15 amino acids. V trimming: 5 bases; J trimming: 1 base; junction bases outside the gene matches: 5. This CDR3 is CASSPTSGTSYEQYF. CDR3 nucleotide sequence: TGTGCCAGTAGTCCTACTAGCGGGACTTCCTACGAGCAGTACTTC.

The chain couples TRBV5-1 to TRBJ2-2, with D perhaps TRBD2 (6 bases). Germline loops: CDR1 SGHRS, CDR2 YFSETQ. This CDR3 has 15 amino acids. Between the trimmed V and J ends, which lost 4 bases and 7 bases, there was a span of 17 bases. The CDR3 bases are TGCGCCAGCAGCGTAGGGACCACCGGGGGCGGGGAGCTGTTTTTT. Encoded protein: CASSVGTTGGGELFF. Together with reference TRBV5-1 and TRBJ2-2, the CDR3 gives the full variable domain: KAGVTQTPRYLIKTRGQQVTLSCSPISGHRSVSWYQQTPGQGLQFLFEYFSETQRNKGNFPGRFSGRQFSNSRSEMNVSTLELGDSALYLCASSVGTTGGGELFFGEGSRLTVL.

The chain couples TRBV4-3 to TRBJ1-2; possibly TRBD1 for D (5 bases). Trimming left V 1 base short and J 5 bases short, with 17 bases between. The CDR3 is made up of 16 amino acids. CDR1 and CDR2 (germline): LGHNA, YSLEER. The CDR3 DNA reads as TGCGCCAGCAGCCAAGTGGTGGGGATAAAGGGGTATGGCTACACCTTC. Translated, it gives CASSQVVGIKGYGYTF.

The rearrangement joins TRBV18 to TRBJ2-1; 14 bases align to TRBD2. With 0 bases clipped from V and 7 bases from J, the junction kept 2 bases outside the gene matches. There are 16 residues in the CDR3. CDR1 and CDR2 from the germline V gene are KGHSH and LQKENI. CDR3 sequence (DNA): TGTGCCAGCTCACCACCGACTAGCGGGAGGGGTAATGAGCAGTTCTTC. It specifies CASSPPTSGRGNEQFF.

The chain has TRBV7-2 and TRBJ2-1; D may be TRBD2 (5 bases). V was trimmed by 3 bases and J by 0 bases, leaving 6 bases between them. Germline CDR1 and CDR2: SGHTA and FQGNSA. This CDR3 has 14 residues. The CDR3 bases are TGTGCCAGCAGCTTCGCGGGCTCCTACAATGAGCAGTTCTTC. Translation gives CASSFAGSYNEQFF.

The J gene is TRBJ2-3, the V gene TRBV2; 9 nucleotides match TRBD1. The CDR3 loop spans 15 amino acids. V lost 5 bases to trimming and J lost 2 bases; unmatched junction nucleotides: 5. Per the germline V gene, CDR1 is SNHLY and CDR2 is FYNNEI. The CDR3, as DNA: TGTGCCAGCAGTATCGGGACAGGGAACACAGATACGCAGTATTTT. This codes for CASSIGTGNTDTQYF.

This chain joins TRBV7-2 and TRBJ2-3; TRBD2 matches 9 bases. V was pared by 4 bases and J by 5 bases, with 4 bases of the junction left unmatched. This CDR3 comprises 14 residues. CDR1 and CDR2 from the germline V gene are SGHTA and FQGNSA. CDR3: CASSSLAGQDTQYF. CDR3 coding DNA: TGTGCCAGCAGCTCCCTAGCGGGACAAGATACGCAGTATTTT.